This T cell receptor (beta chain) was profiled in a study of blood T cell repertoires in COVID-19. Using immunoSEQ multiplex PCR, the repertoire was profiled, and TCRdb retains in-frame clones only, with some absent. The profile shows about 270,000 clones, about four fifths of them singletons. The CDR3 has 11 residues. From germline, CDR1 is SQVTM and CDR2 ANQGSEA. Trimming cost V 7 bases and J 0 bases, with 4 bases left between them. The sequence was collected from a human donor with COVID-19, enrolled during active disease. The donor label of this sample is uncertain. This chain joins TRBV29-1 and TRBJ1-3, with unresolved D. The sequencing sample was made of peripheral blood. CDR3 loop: CSGDSGNTIYF. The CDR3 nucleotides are TGCAGCGGCGACTCTGGAAACACCATATATTTT.